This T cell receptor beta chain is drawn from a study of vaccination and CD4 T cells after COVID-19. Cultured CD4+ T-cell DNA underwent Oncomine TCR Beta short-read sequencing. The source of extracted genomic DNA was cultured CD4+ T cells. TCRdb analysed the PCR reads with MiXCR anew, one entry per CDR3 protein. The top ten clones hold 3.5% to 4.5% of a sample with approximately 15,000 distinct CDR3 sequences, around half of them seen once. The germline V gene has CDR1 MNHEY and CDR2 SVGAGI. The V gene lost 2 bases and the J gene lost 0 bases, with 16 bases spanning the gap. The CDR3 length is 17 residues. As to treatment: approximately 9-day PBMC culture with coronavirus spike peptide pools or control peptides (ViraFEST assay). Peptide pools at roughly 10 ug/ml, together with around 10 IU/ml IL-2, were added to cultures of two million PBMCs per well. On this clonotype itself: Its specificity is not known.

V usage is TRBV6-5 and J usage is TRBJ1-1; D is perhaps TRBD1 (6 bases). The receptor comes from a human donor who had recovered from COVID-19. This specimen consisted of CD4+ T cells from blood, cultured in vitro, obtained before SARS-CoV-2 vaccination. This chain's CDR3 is CASSYPQGSFMNTEAFF. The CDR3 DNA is TGTGCCAGCAGTTACCCACAGGGTTCTTTTATGAACACTGAAGCTTTCTTT.